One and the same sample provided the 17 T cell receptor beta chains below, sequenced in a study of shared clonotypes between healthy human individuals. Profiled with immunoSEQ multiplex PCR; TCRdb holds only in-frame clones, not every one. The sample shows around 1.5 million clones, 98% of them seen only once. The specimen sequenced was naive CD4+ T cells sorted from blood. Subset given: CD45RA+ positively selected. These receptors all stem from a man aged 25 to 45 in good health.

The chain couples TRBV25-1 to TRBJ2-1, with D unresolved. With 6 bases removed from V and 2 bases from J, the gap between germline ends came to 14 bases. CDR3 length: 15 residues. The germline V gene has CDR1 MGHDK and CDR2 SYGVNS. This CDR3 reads CASSPTPSPYNEQFF. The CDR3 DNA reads TGTGCCAGCAGCCCGACTCCGTCCCCCTACAATGAGCAGTTCTTC.

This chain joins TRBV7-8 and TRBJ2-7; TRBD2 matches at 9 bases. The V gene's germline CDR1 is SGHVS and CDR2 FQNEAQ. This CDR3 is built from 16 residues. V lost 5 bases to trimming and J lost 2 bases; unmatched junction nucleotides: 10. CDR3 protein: CASSVPLAGQAYEQYF. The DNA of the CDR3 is TGTGCCAGCAGCGTGCCACTAGCGGGCCAGGCCTACGAGCAGTACTTC.

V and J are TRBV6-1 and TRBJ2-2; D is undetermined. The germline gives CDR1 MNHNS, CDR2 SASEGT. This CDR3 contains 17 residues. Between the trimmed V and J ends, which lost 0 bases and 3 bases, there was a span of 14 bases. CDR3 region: CASSEALLVGYTGELFF. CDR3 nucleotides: TGTGCCAGCAGTGAAGCGCTGTTGGTTGGATACACCGGGGAGCTGTTTTTT.

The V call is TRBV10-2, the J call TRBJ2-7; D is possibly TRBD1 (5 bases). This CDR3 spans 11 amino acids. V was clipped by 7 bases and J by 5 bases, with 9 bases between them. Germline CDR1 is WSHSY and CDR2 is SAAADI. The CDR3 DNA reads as TGCGCCAGCACGGACATGCACGAGCAGTACTTC. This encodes CASTDMHEQYF.

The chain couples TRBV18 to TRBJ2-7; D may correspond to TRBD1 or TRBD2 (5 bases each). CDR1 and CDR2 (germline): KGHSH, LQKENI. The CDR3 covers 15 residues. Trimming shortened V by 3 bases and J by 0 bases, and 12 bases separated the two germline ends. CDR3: CASSPVGPNSYEQYF. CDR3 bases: TGTGCCAGCTCACCGGTGGGACCGAACTCCTACGAGCAGTACTTC.

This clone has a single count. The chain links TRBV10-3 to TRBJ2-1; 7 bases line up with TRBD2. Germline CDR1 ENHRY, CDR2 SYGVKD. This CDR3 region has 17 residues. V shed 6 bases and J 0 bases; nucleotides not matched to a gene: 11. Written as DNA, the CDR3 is TGTGCCATCAGCGCCACTGGCGGGAGCAGCTCCTACAATGAGCAGTTCTTC. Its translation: CAISATGGSSSYNEQFF.

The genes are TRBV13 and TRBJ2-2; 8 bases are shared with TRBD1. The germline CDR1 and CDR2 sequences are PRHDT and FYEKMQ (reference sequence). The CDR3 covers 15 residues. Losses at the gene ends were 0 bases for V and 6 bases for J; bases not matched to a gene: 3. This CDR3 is CASSLGDRVPGELFF. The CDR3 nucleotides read TGTGCCAGCAGCTTAGGGGACAGGGTCCCCGGGGAGCTGTTTTTT.

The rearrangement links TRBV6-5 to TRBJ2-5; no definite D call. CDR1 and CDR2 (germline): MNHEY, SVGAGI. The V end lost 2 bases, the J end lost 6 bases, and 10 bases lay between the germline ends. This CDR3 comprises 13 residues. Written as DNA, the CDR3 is TGTGCCAGCAGTTACAGGGCAACGAAGACCCAGTACTTC. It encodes CASSYRATKTQYF.

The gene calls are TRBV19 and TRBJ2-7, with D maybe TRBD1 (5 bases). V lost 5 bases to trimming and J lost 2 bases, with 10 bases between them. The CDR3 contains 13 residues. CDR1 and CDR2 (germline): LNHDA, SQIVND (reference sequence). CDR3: CASSPTVTYEQYF. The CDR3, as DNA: TGTGCCAGTAGTCCGACAGTGACCTACGAGCAGTACTTC.

Here the CDR3 DNA reads TGCGCCAGCACCACGAAGCCCGGGACAGAGCAGTTCTTC. It translates to CASTTKPGTEQFF. This chain connects TRBV10-2 to TRBJ2-1, with a weak D call TRBD1 (6 bases). Germline V gives CDR1 WSHSY, CDR2 SAAADI. This CDR3 spans 13 amino acids. Trimming shortened V by 7 bases and J by 10 bases, and 17 bases separated the two germline ends.

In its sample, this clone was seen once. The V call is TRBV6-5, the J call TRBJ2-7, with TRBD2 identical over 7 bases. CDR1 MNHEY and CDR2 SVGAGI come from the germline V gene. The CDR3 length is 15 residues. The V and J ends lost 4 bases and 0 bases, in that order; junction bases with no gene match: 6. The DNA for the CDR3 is TGTGCCAGCAGTTTCAAGGGAGGGAGCTCCTACGAGCAGTACTTC. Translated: CASSFKGGSSYEQYF.

The CDR3 spells CASSQGRTLGPQETQYF. In nucleotides, the CDR3 is TGTGCCAGCAGCCAAGGAAGAACCCTAGGGCCCCAAGAGACCCAGTACTTC. V usage is TRBV14 and J usage is TRBJ2-5; D is ambiguous. V was clipped by 1 base and J by 1 base, with 16 bases between them. From germline, CDR1 is SGHDN and CDR2 FVKESK. CDR3 size: 17 residues. Together with reference TRBV14 and TRBJ2-5, the CDR3 gives the full variable domain: EAGVTQFPSHSVIEKGQTVTLRCDPISGHDNLYWYRRVMGKEIKFLLHFVKESKQDESGMPNNRFLAERTGGTYSTLKVQPAELEDSGVYFCASSQGRTLGPQETQYFGPGTRLLVL.

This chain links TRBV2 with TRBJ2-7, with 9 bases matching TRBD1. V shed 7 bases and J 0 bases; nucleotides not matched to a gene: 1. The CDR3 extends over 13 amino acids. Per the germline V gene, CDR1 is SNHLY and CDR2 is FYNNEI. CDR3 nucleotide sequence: TGTGCCAGCATGACAGGGGGCTCCTACGAGCAGTACTTC. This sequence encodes CASMTGGSYEQYF.

The CDR3 loop reads CASSSPPDFVSAYEQYF. CDR3 bases: TGTGCCAGCAGTTCCCCCCCCGATTTTGTATCAGCCTACGAGCAGTACTTC. This sequence joins TRBV28 and TRBJ2-7; no clear D. The CDR3 covers 17 residues. Germline V gene sequence: CDR1 MDHEN, CDR2 SYDVKM. V shed 4 bases and J shed 2 bases, with 21 bases lying between them.

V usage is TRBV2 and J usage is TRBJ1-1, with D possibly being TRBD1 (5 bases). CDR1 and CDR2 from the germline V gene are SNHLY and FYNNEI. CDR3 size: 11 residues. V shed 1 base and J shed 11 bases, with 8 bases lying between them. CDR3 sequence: CASSEVGVAFF. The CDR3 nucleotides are TGTGCCAGCAGTGAAGTGGGGGTTGCTTTCTTT.

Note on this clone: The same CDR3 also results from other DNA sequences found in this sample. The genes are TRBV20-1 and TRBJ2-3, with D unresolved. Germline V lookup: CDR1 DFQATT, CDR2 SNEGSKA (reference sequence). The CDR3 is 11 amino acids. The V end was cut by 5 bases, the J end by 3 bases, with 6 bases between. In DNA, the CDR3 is TGCAGTGCTTCCCTTACAGATACGCAGTATTTT. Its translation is CSASLTDTQYF.

CDR3 in DNA: TGCAGTGGTCTCAGGGGTCAGACCCAGTACTTC. Its translation is CSGLRGQTQYF. This chain uses TRBV20-1 with TRBJ2-5; possible D gene TRBD1, 6 bases. The germline V gene encodes CDR1 DFQATT and CDR2 SNEGSKA (reference sequence). V gave up 7 bases and J gave up 6 bases, with 12 bases separating them. There are 11 residues in the CDR3.